These 14 T cell receptor beta chains came from one sample sequenced in a study of T cells in tuberculosis. Noted time point: new active TB diagnosis, blood taken before or within 7 days of starting treatment. TCRdb keeps only in-frame clones here, not all; method: immunoSEQ multiplex PCR. The sample has about 34,000 clones, under 95% seen once. The sample was PBMCs, taken at tuberculosis diagnosis. The receptors come from an adult with tuberculosis.

This clone was detected once. The V and J genes are TRBV7-2 and TRBJ2-7; possible D gene TRBD1, 6 bases. The CDR3 is made up of 16 amino acids. Trimming stripped 0 bases from V and 8 bases from J, with 20 bases between. The germline V gene has CDR1 SGHTA and CDR2 FQGNSA. The CDR3 DNA reads TGTGCCAGCAGCTTAGCGCCCAGGGGTGGTCTTTTAAAGCAGTACTTC. Amino acids: CASSLAPRGGLLKQYF.

The chain couples TRBV6-5 to TRBJ1-1; D is ambiguous. Germline V lookup: CDR1 MNHEY, CDR2 SVGAGI. The CDR3 runs 15 residues. The ends were cut back, 2 bases at V and 3 bases at J, with 13 bases in the middle. CDR3 DNA sequence: TGTGCCAGCAGTTACCCGGCGGGTCCGGACACTGAAGCTTTCTTT. Translating it yields CASSYPAGPDTEAFF.

The chain has TRBV7-2 and TRBJ2-1, with a weak D call TRBD2 (6 bases). Germline loops: CDR1 SGHTA, CDR2 FQGNSA. This CDR3 comprises 16 residues. The V end lost 5 bases, the J end lost 0 bases, and 14 bases lay between the germline ends. The CDR3 DNA sequence: TGTGCCAGCAGCCCCGGGGGTGGGAGCTCCTACAATGAGCAGTTCTTC. Protein product: CASSPGGGSSYNEQFF. Full variable domain (rest looked up from reference TRBV7-2 and TRBJ2-1): GAGVSQSPSNKVTEKGKDVELRCDPISGHTALYWYRQSLGQGLEFLIYFQGNSAPDKSGLPSDRFSAERTGGSVSTLTIQRTQQEDSAVYLCASSPGGGSSYNEQFFGPGTRLTVL.

This rearrangement joins TRBV27 to TRBJ2-4; 11 bases line up with TRBD1. The CDR3 totals 15 residues. Looked up from germline, CDR1 is MNHEY and CDR2 is SMNVEV (reference sequence). With 5 bases clipped from V and 8 bases from J, the junction kept 8 bases outside the gene matches. The CDR3 coding sequence is TGTGCCAGCAGTCCGGGGACAGGGGGAATGGACATTCAGTACTTC. This gives the protein CASSPGTGGMDIQYF.

This chain links TRBV7-3 with TRBJ2-5; 7 bases align to TRBD1. This CDR3 has 15 amino acids. With V trimmed by 5 bases and J by 2 bases, 8 bases remained unmatched. Germline V gene data show CDR1 as SGHTA and CDR2 as FQGTGA. CDR3 region: CASSPGTATQETQYF. In nucleotides, the CDR3 is TGTGCCAGCAGCCCCGGGACAGCAACTCAAGAGACCCAGTACTTC. The variable domain in full, completed from reference TRBV7-3 and TRBJ2-5, reads GAGVSQTPSNKVTEKGKYVELRCDPISGHTALYWYRQSLGQGPEFLIYFQGTGAADDSGLPNDRFFAVRPEGSVSTLKIQRTERGDSAVYLCASSPGTATQETQYFGPGTRLLVL.

The V and J genes are TRBV5-5 and TRBJ2-7; maybe TRBD1 (6 bases). CDR3 size: 13 residues. Germline lookup yields CDR1 SGHKS and CDR2 YYEKEE (reference sequence). V lost 0 bases to trimming and J lost 6 bases, with 10 bases between them. The CDR3, as DNA: TGTGCCAGCAGCTTGGGGACAGCCAGCGAGCAGTACGTC. Encoded protein: CASSLGTASEQYV.

The V gene is TRBV30, the J gene TRBJ1-5; possible D gene TRBD1, 6 bases. Germline V gives CDR1 GTSNPN, CDR2 SVGIG (reference sequence). CDR3 size: 15 residues. Trimming took off 1 base at V and 0 bases at J, with 10 bases between the two ends. CDR3 region: CAWSARQVSNQPQHF. The CDR3 DNA reads TGTGCCTGGAGTGCCCGACAGGTTAGCAATCAGCCCCAGCATTTT. Complete variable domain (other parts from reference TRBV30 and TRBJ1-5): SQTIHQWPATLVQPVGSPLSLECTVEGTSNPNLYWYRQAAGRGLQLLFYSVGIGQISSEVPQNLSASRPQDRQFILSSKKLLLSDSGFYLCAWSARQVSNQPQHFGDGTRLSIL.

This sequence joins TRBV7-2 and TRBJ2-7; D gene uncertain. Germline V gene sequence: CDR1 SGHTA, CDR2 FQGNSA. V was shortened by 5 bases and J by 6 bases, with 8 bases between the two germline ends. The CDR3 sequence is 11 residues long. CDR3 coding DNA: TGTGCCAGCAGCCCCCTCAGCGAGCAGTACTTC. Its translation: CASSPLSEQYF.

This chain links TRBV5-6 with TRBJ1-5; 11 bases are shared with TRBD1. V shed 4 bases, J shed 3 bases, and the junction held 9 bases outside the gene matches. The CDR3 covers 17 residues. The germline gives CDR1 SGHDT, CDR2 YYEEEE. CDR3 loop: CASSRSMDRGPNQPQHF. DNA for the CDR3: TGTGCCAGCAGCCGCAGTATGGACAGGGGGCCCAATCAGCCCCAGCATTTT.

The chain links TRBV6-1 to TRBJ2-1, with 8 bases lining up with TRBD1. Germline values: CDR1 MNHNS, CDR2 SASEGT. V lost 3 bases and J lost 7; bases outside the gene matches: 17. The CDR3 runs to 18 residues. CDR3 bases: TGTGCCAGCAGTGACCTAAGAGTTAGAACGGGACAGGTGAATGAGCAGTTCTTC. Translation gives CASSDLRVRTGQVNEQFF.

The chain employs TRBV5-1 and TRBJ1-1, with 8 positions matching TRBD1. Trimming took 4 bases from V and 3 from J; bases not matched to a gene: 2. The CDR3 has 13 residues. Germline values: CDR1 SGHRS, CDR2 YFSETQ. CDR3 region: CASSADRDTEAFF. The CDR3 nucleotides are TGCGCCAGCAGCGCGGACAGGGACACTGAAGCTTTCTTT.

This clone was observed a single time. This CDR3 reads CASRSIESSYNEQFF. CDR3 sequence (DNA): TGTGCCAGCAGGTCCATAGAAAGCTCCTACAATGAGCAGTTCTTC. V usage is TRBV6-5 and J usage is TRBJ2-1; no clear D gene. The CDR3 sequence is 15 residues long. V lost 6 bases and J 0 bases, leaving 12 bases between the germline ends. Germline lookup yields CDR1 MNHEY and CDR2 SVGAGI.

The CDR3 loop is CAWSRGTEYSPLHF. In nucleotides, the CDR3 is TGTGCCTGGTCCCGCGGGACAGAGTATTCACCCCTCCACTTT. The chain combines TRBV30 with TRBJ1-6, with 7 bases matching TRBD1. Trimming removed 5 bases from V and 8 bases from J; junction bases left unmatched: 9. There are 14 residues in the CDR3. CDR1 GTSNPN and CDR2 SVGIG come from the germline V gene (reference sequence).

This chain joins TRBV18 and TRBJ1-5; weak D call: TRBD1 (5 bases). V gave up 3 bases and J gave up 3 bases, with 9 bases separating them. The CDR3 runs to 14 residues. Germline V gives CDR1 KGHSH, CDR2 LQKENI. The CDR3 loop is CASSPGHFNQPQHF. CDR3 coding DNA: TGTGCCAGCTCACCTGGACACTTCAATCAGCCCCAGCATTTT.